The 19 T cell receptor beta chains below were found in one sample sequenced in a study of cytomegalovirus exposure and HLA in healthy donors. Both 60 Vbeta primers and 13 Jbeta primers went into the PCR. The repertoire was sequenced with immunoSEQ multiplex PCR; TCRdb's copy has only in-frame clones and lacks some. This table holds roughly 150,000 clones, approximately 80% found once. Sample: PBMCs. The receptors originated from a man aged 25 to 45 in good health and CMV-seronegative.

J is TRBJ1-3 and V is TRBV18; no clear D. The CDR3 spans 15 residues. Per the germline V gene, CDR1 is KGHSH and CDR2 is LQKENI. V shed 1 base and J shed 0 bases, with 7 bases lying between them. The CDR3 DNA reads TGTGCCAGCTCACCACGAGACATCTCTGGAAACACCATATATTTT. Its translation is CASSPRDISGNTIYF.

The chain recombines TRBV6-1 with TRBJ1-1, with 7 bases lining up with TRBD1. V shed 5 bases, J shed 1 base, and the junction held 4 bases outside the gene matches. Per germline, CDR1 MNHNS and CDR2 SASEGT. The CDR3 spans 14 residues. The CDR3 DNA reads as TGTGCCAGCAGTACAGGGGCCACGAACACTGAAGCTTTCTTT. This codes for CASSTGATNTEAFF.

The V and J genes are TRBV2 and TRBJ2-7; D is possibly TRBD2 (6 bases). The CDR3 covers 14 residues. In germline, CDR1 is SNHLY, CDR2 FYNNEI. V was trimmed by 10 bases and J by 4 bases, leaving 20 bases between them. CDR3 amino acids: CAIQLARRVYEQYF. CDR3 bases: TGTGCCATACAACTAGCCCGAAGGGTTTACGAGCAGTACTTC. The whole variable domain, remainder taken from reference TRBV2 and TRBJ2-7, is EPEVTQTPSHQVTQMGQEVILRCVPISNHLYFYWYRQILGQKVEFLVSFYNNEISEKSEIFDDQFSVERPDGSNFTLKIRSTKLEDSAMYFCAIQLARRVYEQYFGPGTRLTVT.

V is TRBV6-4 and J is TRBJ2-3; 8 bases match TRBD2. This CDR3 is 15 amino acids long. Germline loops: CDR1 MRHNA, CDR2 SNTAGT. Trimming took 3 bases from V and 4 from J; bases not matched to a gene: 6. Here the CDR3 reads CASSELAGGSDTQYF. The CDR3 coding sequence is TGTGCCAGCAGTGAACTGGCGGGAGGTTCAGATACGCAGTATTTT.

The chain has TRBV7-2 and TRBJ1-1, with 9 bases identical to TRBD1. CDR3 length: 14 amino acids. V was clipped by 5 bases and J by 9 bases; unmatched bases: 10. CDR1 and CDR2 (germline): SGHTA, FQGNSA. CDR3 loop: CASSVPPDRGKAFF. The CDR3 DNA reads TGTGCCAGCAGCGTACCCCCGGACAGGGGAAAAGCTTTCTTT.

The J gene is TRBJ2-7, the V gene TRBV7-2; 11 nucleotides line up with TRBD2. The V gene's germline CDR1 is SGHTA and CDR2 FQGNSA. V gave up 1 base and J gave up 4 bases; unmatched junction bases: 6. The CDR3 runs to 16 residues. CDR3 in DNA: TGTGCCAGCAGCTTAGTGTTCGCTAGCGGGAGGTACGAGCAGTACTTC. Translated: CASSLVFASGRYEQYF.

The V and J genes are TRBV27 and TRBJ2-7, with D perhaps TRBD1 (5 bases). This CDR3 is 14 amino acids long. Germline-derived CDR1 and CDR2 are MNHEY and SMNVEV (reference sequence). Trimming stripped 6 bases from V and 0 bases from J, with 12 bases between. The chain's CDR3 is CASSRVAASYEQYF. CDR3 nucleotides: TGTGCCAGCAGCAGGGTGGCGGCCTCCTACGAGCAGTACTTC.

In this sample, this clone turned up a few times. The rearrangement uses TRBV10-3 and TRBJ1-2; D is perhaps TRBD1 (5 bases). V lost 6 bases and J lost 0, with 11 bases in between. The CDR3 runs 14 residues. CDR1 is ENHRY and CDR2 is SYGVKD in the germline V gene. This CDR3 reads CAIRDTTTNYGYTF. For the CDR3, the DNA is TGTGCCATCAGGGACACCACTACTAACTATGGCTACACCTTC.

This clone was seen a few times. V usage is TRBV5-1 and J usage is TRBJ1-2; 8 bases are shared with TRBD1. This CDR3 is built from 14 residues. After removal of 4 bases from V and 4 bases from J, the junction contained 6 bases not matched to a gene. CDR1 SGHRS and CDR2 YFSETQ come from the germline V gene. The CDR3, as DNA: TGCGCCAGCAGCCCACGACAGGGGCTCTATGGCTACACCTTC. Translation: CASSPRQGLYGYTF.

The chain carries TRBV29-1 and TRBJ2-1, with a possible D match to TRBD2 (6 bases). The CDR3 has 11 residues. V lost 2 bases and J lost 10, with 9 bases in between. Germline loops: CDR1 SQVTM, CDR2 ANQGSEA. CDR3 region: CSVELGREQFF. The CDR3 DNA sequence: TGCAGCGTTGAACTGGGGAGGGAGCAGTTCTTC.

The CDR3 region is CASSKTGFNEQFF. The CDR3 bases are TGTGCCAGCAGTAAGACAGGATTCAATGAGCAGTTCTTC. The chain recombines TRBV6-1 with TRBJ2-1; a weak D match, TRBD1 (6 bases). Trimming took off 5 bases at V and 6 bases at J, with 11 bases between the two ends. The CDR3 is made up of 13 amino acids. Per the germline V gene, CDR1 is MNHNS and CDR2 is SASEGT.

The V call is TRBV30, the J call TRBJ1-4, with D possibly being TRBD1 (5 bases). The CDR3 totals 14 residues. CDR1 is GTSNPN, CDR2 SVGIG, per germline (reference sequence). Deletions cut 4 bases from V and 5 bases from J, with 14 bases between. This CDR3 reads CAWKPGGENEKLFF. The CDR3 DNA sequence: TGTGCCTGGAAACCCGGAGGGGAGAATGAAAAACTGTTTTTT.

The chain uses TRBV19 and TRBJ1-5; 9 bases line up with TRBD1. The CDR3 covers 15 residues. Germline-derived CDR1 and CDR2 are LNHDA and SQIVND (reference sequence). Trimming took 6 bases from V and 3 from J; bases not matched to a gene: 6. The DNA of the CDR3 is TGTGCCAGTAGCCGGACAGGGGCGTACAATCAGCCCCAGCATTTT. Translating gives CASSRTGAYNQPQHF.

This clone appeared a single time. The chain links TRBV7-9 to TRBJ2-1, with D uncertain. The ends were cut back, 7 bases at V and 0 bases at J, with 10 bases in the middle. From germline, CDR1 is SEHNR and CDR2 FQNEAQ (reference sequence). This CDR3 contains 14 residues. This CDR3 reads CASNSLTSYNEQFF. DNA of the CDR3: TGTGCCAGCAACAGCCTGACCTCCTACAATGAGCAGTTCTTC.

This chain connects TRBV11-3 to TRBJ2-5; 10 bases are shared with TRBD2. Germline V gene lookup returns CDR1 SGHNT and CDR2 YENEEA. V trimming: 6 bases; J trimming: 5 bases; junction bases outside the gene matches: 3. The CDR3 extends over 13 amino acids. This CDR3 is CASSFSGRETQYF. The CDR3 nucleotides are TGTGCCAGCAGTTTTAGCGGGAGGGAGACCCAGTACTTC.

This chain uses TRBV2 with TRBJ1-1; the match to TRBD1 covers 7 bases. V shed 6 bases, J shed 3 bases, and the junction held 4 bases outside the gene matches. The length of the CDR3 is 13 residues. Germline lookup yields CDR1 SNHLY and CDR2 FYNNEI. This CDR3 reads CASRVQGYTEAFF. The CDR3 nucleotides are TGTGCCAGCAGGGTACAGGGGTACACTGAAGCTTTCTTT.

The gene calls are TRBV18 and TRBJ1-1; 8 nucleotides align to TRBD1. With V trimmed by 3 bases and J by 11 bases, 5 bases remained unmatched. CDR1 and CDR2 (germline): KGHSH, LQKENI. The CDR3 totals 12 residues. The CDR3 is CASSPQGAGAFF. CDR3 nucleotide sequence: TGTGCCAGCTCACCGCAGGGGGCCGGGGCTTTCTTT. The full variable domain, its missing parts supplied by reference TRBV18 and TRBJ1-1, is NAGVMQNPRHLVRRRGQEARLRCSPMKGHSHVYWYRQLPEEGLKFMVYLQKENIIDESGMPKERFSAEFPKEGPSILRIQQVVRGDSAAYFCASSPQGAGAFFGQGTRLTVV.

The chain joins TRBV5-4 to TRBJ1-1, with 11 bases lining up with TRBD1. Germline assignment: CDR1 SGHNT and CDR2 YYREEE (reference sequence). Unmatched junction bases numbered 11, after V lost 4 bases and J lost 6 bases. The CDR3 has 16 residues. In nucleotides, the CDR3 is TGTGCCAGCAGCCATGGGCGGGGACAGGGGGTCTCTGAAGCTTTCTTT. Translated, it gives CASSHGRGQGVSEAFF.

The V call is TRBV6-4, the J call TRBJ2-3, with TRBD1 matching 8 bases. This CDR3 spans 15 amino acids. Trimming at V came to 4 bases and at J to 2 bases, leaving 5 bases not matched to a gene. Germline V lookup: CDR1 MRHNA, CDR2 SNTAGT. The CDR3 spells CASSVAGGDTDTQYF. In nucleotides, the CDR3 is TGTGCCAGCAGTGTGGCAGGGGGCGACACAGATACGCAGTATTTT.